This T cell receptor beta chain was recorded in a study of blood T cell repertoires in COVID-19. Study-level information: Samples representing acute and convalescent COVID-19 were sourced from the United States, Italy and Spain. Nucleic acid was either cDNA or gDNA, and it came from T cells, B-cell-depleted T cells, or PBMCs.

This clone was observed a few times. J was trimmed by 7 bases and V by 3 bases; bases with no gene match: 11. The CDR3 totals 16 residues. CDR1 KGHSH and CDR2 LQKENI come from the germline V gene. In the original workflow: Nucleated cell counts were estimated from reference gene primer amplification. Measured with immunoSEQ multiplex PCR; TCRdb has only the in-frame clones, and not every one. V and J calls and clone size are as listed in that table; D and trimming were resolved from the DNA. The repertoire holds 85,000 to 90,000 clones, with roughly 80% as singletons. The TCR sequence derives from a woman older than 75 with active or convalescent COVID-19. This chain connects TRBV18 to TRBJ2-1; 8 bases line up with TRBD1. The sample consisted of peripheral blood. This CDR3 reads CASSPRPGQGVNEQFF. CDR3 DNA: TGTGCCAGCTCACCCCGGCCCGGACAGGGTGTAAATGAGCAGTTCTTC.